A single sample gave rise to the 16 T cell receptor beta chains below, sequenced in a study of T cell responses to AZD1222 COVID-19 vaccine. Data came from immunoSEQ multiplex PCR; TCRdb stores just in-frame clones and leaves some out. In the table there are about 130,000 clones, 93% of which are singletons. The sample here was peripheral blood, taken on day 0 of AZD1222 vaccination. The receptors here all came from an adult in good health.

V is TRBV30 and J is TRBJ1-1; D remains ambiguous. V was shortened by 0 bases and J by 4 bases, with 9 bases between the two germline ends. The CDR3 loop spans 13 amino acids. In germline, CDR1 is GTSNPN, CDR2 SVGIG (reference sequence). The CDR3 DNA reads TGTGCCTGGAGTGTCCTCCAGGCCACTGAAGCTTTCTTT. This codes for CAWSVLQATEAFF.

This rearrangement joins TRBV9 to TRBJ2-2; 10 nucleotides align to TRBD1. Germline V gene data show CDR1 as SGDLS and CDR2 as YYNGEE. The trim removed 3 bases at V and 4 bases at J, leaving 6 bases unmatched. The CDR3 extends over 16 amino acids. DNA of the CDR3: TGTGCCAGCAGCGCACCGGGACAGGGGATCACCGGGGAGCTGTTTTTT. Translation: CASSAPGQGITGELFF. Filled out from reference TRBV9 and TRBJ2-2, the complete variable domain reads DSGVTQTPKHLITATGQRVTLRCSPRSGDLSVYWYQQSLDQGLQFLIQYYNGEERAKGNILERFSAQQFPDLHSELNLSSLELGDSALYFCASSAPGQGITGELFFGEGSRLTVL.

The chain is built from TRBV10-3 and TRBJ1-1, with a tentative D call TRBD1 (5 bases). Trimming cost V 8 bases and J 0 bases, with 13 bases left between them. CDR3 length: 14 residues. Germline CDR1 reads ENHRY; CDR2 reads SYGVKD. CDR3: CAIGRTQMNTEAFF. CDR3 sequence (DNA): TGTGCCATCGGACGGACACAAATGAACACTGAAGCTTTCTTT.

The chain recombines TRBV5-4 with TRBJ2-1; 10 bases are a match to TRBD2. CDR1 is SGHNT, CDR2 YYREEE, per germline (reference sequence). V trimming: 7 bases; J trimming: 14 bases; junction bases outside the gene matches: 18. CDR3 size: 15 residues. The chain's CDR3 is CASSVGASGSEGKFF. The CDR3 DNA follows: TGTGCCAGCTCCGTAGGGGCTAGCGGGAGTGAGGGGAAGTTCTTC.

The rearrangement joins TRBV6-2 or TRBV6-3 to TRBJ1-2, with D hard to call. The V gene's germline CDR1 is MNHEY and CDR2 SVGEGT. V was trimmed by 0 bases and J by 4 bases, leaving 12 bases between them. The CDR3 loop spans 15 amino acids. CDR3 protein: CASSYSSPDFYGYTF. In DNA form, the CDR3 reads TGTGCCAGCAGTTACTCCTCTCCCGATTTCTATGGCTACACCTTC.

V is TRBV5-4 and J is TRBJ2-3, with TRBD2 identical over 7 bases. The CDR3 runs 18 residues. The germline V gene has CDR1 SGHNT and CDR2 YYREEE (reference sequence). V was clipped by 7 bases and J by 2 bases; unmatched bases: 19. The CDR3 DNA follows: TGTGCCAGCTCCCGCCCAACTTTTAGCGGGTTATTCACAGATACGCAGTATTTT. This translates into CASSRPTFSGLFTDTQYF. Together with reference TRBV5-4 and TRBJ2-3, the CDR3 gives the full variable domain: ETGVTQSPTHLIKTRGQQVTLRCSSQSGHNTVSWYQQALGQGPQFIFQYYREEENGRGNFPPRFSGLQFPNYSSELNVNALELDDSALYLCASSRPTFSGLFTDTQYFGPGTRLTVL.

The chain employs TRBV19 and TRBJ2-1; 9 nucleotides line up with TRBD2. The CDR3 has 14 amino acids. Germline-derived CDR1 and CDR2 are LNHDA and SQIVND (reference sequence). Trimming removed 6 bases from V and 4 bases from J; junction bases left unmatched: 4. The CDR3 bases are TGTGCCAGTAGCCCTACTAGCGGGTACAATGAGCAGTTCTTC. Protein product: CASSPTSGYNEQFF.

This chain links TRBV19 with TRBJ1-6; D might be TRBD1 (5 bases). Germline V gene data show CDR1 as LNHDA and CDR2 as SQIVND (reference sequence). The ends were cut back, 3 bases at V and 10 bases at J, with 10 bases in the middle. The CDR3 runs 13 residues. The CDR3 loop reads CASSIGGRSPLHF. CDR3 in DNA: TGTGCCAGTAGTATTGGGGGACGGTCACCCCTCCACTTT.

With regard to this clone: In the same sample, other DNA sequences code for this CDR3. The V gene is TRBV5-4, the J gene TRBJ1-1; no firm D call. Germline-derived CDR1 and CDR2 are SGHNT and YYREEE (reference sequence). V shed 1 base and J shed 2 bases, with 0 bases lying between them. The CDR3 runs to 11 residues. The CDR3 region has the DNA TGTGCCAGCAGCTTGAACACTGAAGCTTTCTTT. Its protein is CASSLNTEAFF.

The chain recombines TRBV30 with TRBJ2-1; D call uncertain. This CDR3 has 11 residues. V was cut by 5 bases and J by 12 bases, with 14 bases left in between. Looked up from germline, CDR1 is GTSNPN and CDR2 is SVGIG (reference sequence). In nucleotides, the CDR3 is TGTGCCTGGGATTCCTGGGGTGGGCAGTTCTTC. Protein sequence: CAWDSWGGQFF. Full variable domain (missing parts from reference TRBV30 and TRBJ2-1): SQTIHQWPATLVQPVGSPLSLECTVEGTSNPNLYWYRQAAGRGLQLLFYSVGIGQISSEVPQNLSASRPQDRQFILSSKKLLLSDSGFYLCAWDSWGGQFFGPGTRLTVL.

The gene calls are TRBV9 and TRBJ1-1; 9 bases match TRBD1. This CDR3 region has 13 residues. Per the germline V gene, CDR1 is SGDLS and CDR2 is YYNGEE. V was pared by 6 bases and J by 11 bases, with 11 bases of the junction left unmatched. The CDR3 loop is CASTTSGTGRAFF. Written as DNA, the CDR3 is TGTGCCAGCACGACTTCCGGGACAGGGCGGGCTTTCTTT.

The sample holds one count of this clone. The chain combines TRBV9 with TRBJ1-1; 8 bases align to TRBD1. Germline CDR1 reads SGDLS; CDR2 reads YYNGEE. This CDR3 has 14 amino acids. J gave up 4 bases and V 4 bases, and 6 bases lay outside the gene matches. The CDR3 DNA sequence: TGTGCCAGCAGCCCGACAGGGGCCTTCACTGAAGCTTTCTTT. Its protein product is CASSPTGAFTEAFF.

This chain connects TRBV6-6 to TRBJ2-3; TRBD2 might be the D (5 bases). This CDR3 is 13 amino acids long. Germline V gene lookup returns CDR1 MNHNY and CDR2 SVGAGI (reference sequence). V was pared by 0 bases and J by 4 bases, with 5 bases between. CDR3 DNA: TGTGCCAGCAGTTACTCGAGGGCAGATACGCAGTATTTT. This codes for CASSYSRADTQYF.

Here the CDR3 DNA reads TGTGCCAGCAGCGTAGGCGACCTTAACTATGGCTACACCTTC. Amino acid sequence: CASSVGDLNYGYTF. The V and J genes are TRBV9 and TRBJ1-2; no reliable D call. The V and J ends lost 0 bases and 1 base respectively, with 7 bases between them. The CDR3 length is 14 residues. Germline V lookup: CDR1 SGDLS, CDR2 YYNGEE.

The rearrangement links TRBV2 to TRBJ2-2, with a weak D call TRBD1 (5 bases). The germline V and J ends were trimmed by 6 bases and 1 base, with 18 bases remaining between them. CDR1 is SNHLY, CDR2 FYNNEI, per germline. The CDR3 totals 17 residues. CDR3 loop: CASRPLGDSRNTGELFF. The DNA of the CDR3 is TGTGCCAGCAGGCCCCTCGGAGACAGTCGGAACACCGGGGAGCTGTTTTTT.

The CDR3: CSVDKGPPNTIYF. The CDR3, as DNA: TGCAGCGTTGACAAGGGACCGCCAAACACCATATATTTT. The rearrangement joins TRBV29-1 to TRBJ1-3; D is possibly TRBD1 (5 bases). The germline gives CDR1 SQVTM, CDR2 ANQGSEA. The CDR3 has 13 residues. Trimming pared 3 bases from V and 6 bases from J, leaving 12 bases between.